A single sample gave rise to the 22 T cell receptor beta chains below, sequenced in a study of long-term antiretroviral therapy in people with HIV. The assay, immunoSEQ v3.0, was run at survey level. The repertoire was sequenced with immunoSEQ multiplex PCR; TCRdb's copy has only in-frame clones and lacks some. The data hold about 35,000 clones, with roughly 82% observed a single time. The specimen was unsorted PBMCs, collected 0.3 years after starting antiretroviral therapy. The receptors originated from a man between 18 and 35 years old with HIV.

The gene calls are TRBV18 and TRBJ2-3; D may correspond to TRBD1 or TRBD2 (5 bases each). V lost 3 bases, J lost 3 bases, and 7 bases lay in between. Germline CDR1 and CDR2: KGHSH and LQKENI. The CDR3 is 13 amino acids. CDR3 residues: CASSPGGTDTQYF. The CDR3 DNA reads TGTGCCAGCTCACCTGGGGGAACAGATACGCAGTATTTT.

The J gene is TRBJ1-1, the V gene TRBV18, with 8 bases identical to TRBD1. Trimming took 4 bases from V and 4 from J; bases not matched to a gene: 5. This CDR3 comprises 14 residues. Germline V gene data show CDR1 as KGHSH and CDR2 as LQKENI. The CDR3 region is CASSLGTGLTEAFF. The CDR3 DNA reads TGTGCCAGCTCACTGGGGACAGGCCTCACTGAAGCTTTCTTT.

The chain combines TRBV27 with TRBJ1-1; perhaps TRBD1 as D (5 bases). The CDR3 sequence is 13 residues long. Trimming removed 4 bases at V and 7 bases at J, with 13 bases between. Per germline, CDR1 MNHEY and CDR2 SMNVEV (reference sequence). The CDR3 region is CASSYREGVEAFF. DNA for the CDR3: TGTGCCAGCAGTTATAGGGAAGGGGTTGAAGCTTTCTTT.

The chain combines TRBV18 with TRBJ2-3; D possibly corresponds to TRBD2 (5 bases). The germline CDR1 and CDR2 sequences are KGHSH and LQKENI. Trimming took 6 bases from V and 8 from J, leaving 15 bases between them. The CDR3 spans 13 residues. The CDR3 sequence: CASSPAEGGTQYF. For the CDR3, the DNA is TGTGCCAGCTCCCCCGCTGAGGGTGGTACGCAGTATTTT.

There are a few counts of this clone. This chain links TRBV27 with TRBJ2-7; possibly TRBD1 for D (6 bases). The CDR3 runs 16 residues. Trimming left V 0 bases short and J 2 bases short, with 14 bases between. Germline V gene lookup returns CDR1 MNHEY and CDR2 SMNVEV (reference sequence). The CDR3 here is CASSLSPLDRTYEQYF. The CDR3 coding sequence is TGTGCCAGCAGTTTATCGCCCCTCGACAGGACCTACGAGCAGTACTTC.

The gene calls are TRBV5-8 and TRBJ2-1; 9 bases line up with TRBD2. Trimming took 4 bases from V and 7 from J; bases not matched to a gene: 9. Germline V gene sequence: CDR1 SGHTS, CDR2 YDEGEE. This CDR3 is built from 15 residues. The CDR3 nucleotides are TGTGCCAGCAGCCTAGGGACTAGCCCTAGGAATGAGCAGTTCTTC. It yields the protein CASSLGTSPRNEQFF.

The rearrangement links TRBV29-1 to TRBJ2-5; 12 bases align to TRBD1. The J segment lost 3 bases and the V segment lost 4 bases, leaving 15 bases of the junction unmatched. From germline, CDR1 is SQVTM and CDR2 ANQGSEA. The CDR3 spans 18 residues. The CDR3 loop is CSVVFLLGTGGIEETQYF. CDR3 DNA: TGCAGCGTTGTTTTCCTTCTTGGGACAGGGGGCATAGAAGAGACCCAGTACTTC.

This clone occurred once. CDR3 amino acids: CASSLGAAGNIQYF. The CDR3 region has the DNA TGCGCCAGCAGCTTGGGGGCAGCGGGGAACATTCAGTACTTC. V and J are TRBV5-1 and TRBJ2-4, with 7 bases fitting TRBD2. J lost 7 bases, V lost 0 bases, and 4 bases had no gene match. The CDR3 contains 14 residues. Germline V lookup: CDR1 SGHRS, CDR2 YFSETQ.

The chain has TRBV28 and TRBJ2-1; TRBD2 matches 9 bases. CDR1 MDHEN and CDR2 SYDVKM come from the germline V gene. V lost 10 bases to trimming and J lost 2 bases; unmatched junction nucleotides: 3. The CDR3 runs 13 residues. CDR3 sequence reads: CATASGTYNEQFF. CDR3 bases: TGTGCCACCGCTAGCGGGACCTACAATGAGCAGTTCTTC.

This clone was recorded a few times. This chain joins TRBV6-5 and TRBJ2-3; D may be TRBD2 (7 bases). The V end was cut by 6 bases, the J end by 2 bases, with 9 bases between. Germline CDR1 MNHEY, CDR2 SVGAGI. The CDR3 spans 13 residues. The CDR3 loop is CASRRGLTDTQYF. Written as DNA, the CDR3 is TGTGCCAGCAGGCGGGGGCTCACAGATACGCAGTATTTT.

The chain carries TRBV21-1 and TRBJ2-1; the table's D call, TRBD2, has no DNA check behind it. TRBV21-1 is a pseudogene locus. The CDR3 runs to 16 residues. CDR3 amino acids: CASSIPGLAGDNEQFF. In DNA, the CDR3 is TGTGCCAGCAGCATCCCGGGACTAGCGGGGGACAATGAGCAGTTCTTC.

V usage is TRBV5-5 and J usage is TRBJ1-6; D gene unclear. This CDR3 spans 17 amino acids. The germline V gene has CDR1 SGHKS and CDR2 YYEKEE (reference sequence). With 0 bases removed from V and 1 base from J, the gap between germline ends came to 11 bases. In nucleotides, the CDR3 is TGTGCCAGCAGCTTGGAAGGTCACGAGTCCTATAATTCACCCCTCCACTTT. It translates to CASSLEGHESYNSPLHF.

V is TRBV11-2 and J is TRBJ1-3, with D possibly matching TRBD1 (5 bases). CDR1 is SGHAT and CDR2 is FQNNGV in the germline V gene. The length of the CDR3 is 14 residues. Trimming took 5 bases from V and 4 from J, leaving 12 bases between them. DNA of the CDR3: TGTGCCAGCAGCCCCGGGACGCTAGGAAACACCATATATTTT. Its protein is CASSPGTLGNTIYF.

The chain is built from TRBV7-6 and TRBJ1-1, with a weak D call TRBD1 (5 bases). Per the germline V gene, CDR1 is SGHVS and CDR2 is FNYEAQ. Trimming removed 5 bases at V and 5 bases at J, with 18 bases between. The CDR3 consists of 15 residues. This chain's CDR3 is CASSSHRGRETEAFF. CDR3 coding DNA: TGTGCCAGCAGCAGTCATCGGGGCAGGGAGACTGAAGCTTTCTTT.

The V call is TRBV6-4, the J call TRBJ2-3; 9 nucleotides line up with TRBD2. The CDR3 is made up of 15 amino acids. After removal of 5 bases from V and 2 bases from J, the junction contained 5 bases not matched to a gene. Germline V gives CDR1 MRHNA, CDR2 SNTAGT. The CDR3 here is CASSRGGGATDTQYF. DNA of the CDR3: TGTGCCAGCAGTCGGGGCGGGGGGGCCACAGATACGCAGTATTTT.

The V call is TRBV29-1, the J call TRBJ2-3; 11 bases are shared with TRBD1. CDR1 is SQVTM and CDR2 is ANQGSEA in the germline V gene. After removal of 6 bases from V and 7 bases from J, the junction contained 9 bases not matched to a gene. CDR3 length: 14 residues. CDR3 nucleotide sequence: TGCAGCGTAGTCCGGGACAGGGGGGCTAATACGCAGTATTTT. Translating gives CSVVRDRGANTQYF.

The chain links TRBV19 to TRBJ1-3; D not resolved. The germline V and J ends were trimmed by 6 bases and 0 bases, with 9 bases remaining between them. This CDR3 spans 14 amino acids. Germline V gene lookup returns CDR1 LNHDA and CDR2 SQIVND (reference sequence). CDR3 residues: CASRQRYSGNTIYF. CDR3 in DNA: TGTGCCAGTAGACAGCGATACTCTGGAAACACCATATATTTT.

This chain links TRBV6-5 with TRBJ1-2; no definite D call. Trimming removed 5 bases from V and 3 bases from J, with 10 bases in between. CDR3 size: 13 residues. CDR1 is MNHEY, CDR2 SVGAGI, per germline. The CDR3 sequence is CASSPTMDYGYTF. CDR3 nucleotide sequence: TGTGCCAGCAGTCCTACAATGGACTATGGCTACACCTTC.

The rearrangement links TRBV6-6 to TRBJ1-5, with 12 bases aligning to TRBD1. The germline gives CDR1 MNHNY, CDR2 SVGAGI (reference sequence). V trimming: 6 bases; J trimming: 6 bases; junction bases outside the gene matches: 3. The CDR3 covers 14 residues. The CDR3 loop reads CASRGQGAIQPQHF. CDR3 coding DNA: TGTGCCAGCAGGGGACAGGGGGCGATTCAGCCCCAGCATTTT.

The gene calls are TRBV5-6 and TRBJ1-2; D ambiguous. Germline values: CDR1 SGHDT, CDR2 YYEEEE. The CDR3 is 13 residues long. The germline V and J ends were trimmed by 4 bases and 4 bases, with 11 bases remaining between them. CDR3 DNA: TGTGCCAGCAGCCCTGGGAGGGCCTATGGCTACACCTTC. This codes for CASSPGRAYGYTF.

The chain combines TRBV30 with TRBJ2-7; 7 nucleotides agree with TRBD1. V gave up 2 bases and J gave up 6 bases; unmatched junction bases: 1. CDR1 and CDR2 (germline): GTSNPN, SVGIG (reference sequence). This CDR3 has 11 amino acids. The CDR3 DNA follows: TGTGCCTGGAGTAGGGGGCCCGAGCAGTACTTC. It codes for CAWSRGPEQYF.

This chain connects TRBV4-2 to TRBJ1-2; 7 bases line up with TRBD1. The germline V gene encodes CDR1 LGHNA and CDR2 YNFKEQ. With V trimmed by 2 bases and J by 6 bases, 6 bases remained unmatched. There are 14 residues in the CDR3. CDR3 sequence reads: CASSQNSQGDGYTF. CDR3 bases: TGTGCCAGCAGCCAAAATTCTCAGGGGGATGGCTACACCTTC.